This entry is about one T cell receptor beta chain. Its antigen is currently unknown. This sample is drawn from a study of T cell responses to AZD1222 COVID-19 vaccine. Across the whole study: Pooled together were second doses at about 4 or about 12 weeks.

Profiling relied on immunoSEQ multiplex PCR, and the TCRdb table lists in-frame clones only, not all of them. This table has 110,000 to 150,000 clones, approximately 85% appearing once. V shed 7 bases and J shed 3 bases, with 16 bases lying between them. The CDR3 runs 14 residues. Per germline, CDR1 MNHEY and CDR2 SMNVEV (reference sequence). Points from the study as a whole: Distributed over spike, vaccine-associated CD4 TCRs predominated at 160-218 and 743-854. Of the AZD1222 recipients, only six were seropositive at baseline. Nearly half of spike-specific TCRs reportedly target unmutated variant regions.

The rearrangement uses TRBV27 and TRBJ2-7, with D unclear. The source material was peripheral blood, sampled on day 0 of AZD1222 vaccination. The TCR sequence derives from an adult in good health. The CDR3 sequence is CASMTRTAHYEQYF. CDR3 nucleotides: TGTGCCAGCATGACCAGGACGGCCCACTACGAGCAGTACTTC.